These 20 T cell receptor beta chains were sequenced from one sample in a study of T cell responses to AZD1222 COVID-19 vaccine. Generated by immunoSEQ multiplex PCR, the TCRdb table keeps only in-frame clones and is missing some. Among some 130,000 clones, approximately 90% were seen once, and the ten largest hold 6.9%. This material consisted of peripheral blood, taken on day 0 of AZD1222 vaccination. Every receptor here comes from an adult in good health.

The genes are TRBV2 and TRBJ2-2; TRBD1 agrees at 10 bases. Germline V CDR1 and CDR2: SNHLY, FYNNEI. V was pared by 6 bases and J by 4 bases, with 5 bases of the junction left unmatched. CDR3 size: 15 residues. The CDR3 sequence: CASSGDRGSTGELFF. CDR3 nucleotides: TGTGCCAGCAGCGGGGACAGGGGTTCCACCGGGGAGCTGTTTTTT.

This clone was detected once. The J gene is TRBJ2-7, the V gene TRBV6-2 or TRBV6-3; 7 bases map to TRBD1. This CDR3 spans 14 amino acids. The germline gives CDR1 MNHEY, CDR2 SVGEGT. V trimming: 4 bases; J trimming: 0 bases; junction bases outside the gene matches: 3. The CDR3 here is CASSSRQGSYEQYF. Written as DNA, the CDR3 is TGTGCCAGCAGTTCCAGACAGGGCTCCTACGAGCAGTACTTC.

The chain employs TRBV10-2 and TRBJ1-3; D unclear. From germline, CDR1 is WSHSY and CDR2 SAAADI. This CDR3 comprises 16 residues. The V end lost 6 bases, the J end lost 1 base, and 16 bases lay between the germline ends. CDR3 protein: CASSVLQSSSGNTIYF. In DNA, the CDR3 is TGCGCCAGCAGCGTTCTACAGAGTTCTTCTGGAAACACCATATATTTT.

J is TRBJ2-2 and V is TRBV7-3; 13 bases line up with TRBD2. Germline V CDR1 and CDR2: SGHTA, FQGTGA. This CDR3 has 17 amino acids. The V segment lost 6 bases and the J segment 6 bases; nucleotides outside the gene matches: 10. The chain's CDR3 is CASSRTSGGTYPGELFF. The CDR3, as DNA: TGTGCCAGCAGTCGGACTAGCGGGGGCACTTATCCCGGGGAGCTGTTTTTT. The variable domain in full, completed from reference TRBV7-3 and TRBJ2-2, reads GAGVSQTPSNKVTEKGKYVELRCDPISGHTALYWYRQSLGQGPEFLIYFQGTGAADDSGLPNDRFFAVRPEGSVSTLKIQRTERGDSAVYLCASSRTSGGTYPGELFFGEGSRLTVL.

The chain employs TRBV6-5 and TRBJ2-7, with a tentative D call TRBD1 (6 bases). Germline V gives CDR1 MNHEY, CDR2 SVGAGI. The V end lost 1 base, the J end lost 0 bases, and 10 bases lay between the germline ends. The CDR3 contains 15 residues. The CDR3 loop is CASSYWDTSSYEQYF. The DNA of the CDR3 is TGTGCCAGCAGTTACTGGGACACGAGCTCCTACGAGCAGTACTTC.

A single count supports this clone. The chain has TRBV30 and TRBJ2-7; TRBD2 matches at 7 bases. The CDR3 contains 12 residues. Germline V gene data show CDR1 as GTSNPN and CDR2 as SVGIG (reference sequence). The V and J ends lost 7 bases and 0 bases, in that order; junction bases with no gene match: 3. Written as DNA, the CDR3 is TGTGCCTTCACGGGGGGCTCCTACGAGCAGTACTTC. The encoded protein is CAFTGGSYEQYF.

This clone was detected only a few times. The CDR3 reads CASSQDWAATNEKLFF. In nucleotides, the CDR3 is TGTGCCAGCAGCCAAGATTGGGCTGCAACTAATGAAAAACTGTTTTTT. J is TRBJ1-4 and V is TRBV4-2; no definite D call. The CDR3 spans 16 residues. V gave up 0 bases and J gave up 0 bases, with 8 bases separating them. CDR1 is LGHNA and CDR2 is YNFKEQ in the germline V gene.

Written as DNA, the CDR3 is TGTGCCAGCAGTGACCTCCCCCCCCTCCACTTT. Its translation is CASSDLPPLHF. The gene calls are TRBV2 and TRBJ1-6; D is undetermined. This CDR3 contains 11 residues. V gave up 3 bases and J gave up 13 bases, with 7 bases separating them. Germline CDR1 and CDR2: SNHLY and FYNNEI.

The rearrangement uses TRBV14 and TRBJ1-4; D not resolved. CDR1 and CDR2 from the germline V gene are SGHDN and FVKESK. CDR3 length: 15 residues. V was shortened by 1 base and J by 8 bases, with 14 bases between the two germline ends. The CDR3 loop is CASSQVETPIEKLFF. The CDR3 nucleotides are TGTGCCAGCAGCCAAGTGGAAACCCCGATCGAAAAACTGTTTTTT.

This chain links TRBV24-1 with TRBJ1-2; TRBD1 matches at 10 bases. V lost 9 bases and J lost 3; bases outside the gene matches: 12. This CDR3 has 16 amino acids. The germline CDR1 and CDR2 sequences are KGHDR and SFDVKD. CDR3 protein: CATSSRDRGGDYGYTF. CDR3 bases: TGTGCCACCTCGTCCCGGGACAGGGGTGGCGACTATGGCTACACCTTC.

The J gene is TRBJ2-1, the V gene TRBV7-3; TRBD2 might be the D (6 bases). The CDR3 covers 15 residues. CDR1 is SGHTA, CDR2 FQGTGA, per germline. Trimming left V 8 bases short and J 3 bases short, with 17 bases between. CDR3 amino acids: CASGARDSNYNEQFF. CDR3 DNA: TGTGCCAGCGGGGCCCGGGACTCTAACTACAATGAGCAGTTCTTC.

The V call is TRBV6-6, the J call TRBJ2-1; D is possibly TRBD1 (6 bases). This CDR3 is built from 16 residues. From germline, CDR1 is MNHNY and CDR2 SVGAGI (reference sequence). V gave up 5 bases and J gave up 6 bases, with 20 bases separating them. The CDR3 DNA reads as TGTGCCAGCAGTCGACCCGTCTTAGGGGGAAGCAATGAGCAGTTCTTC. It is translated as CASSRPVLGGSNEQFF.

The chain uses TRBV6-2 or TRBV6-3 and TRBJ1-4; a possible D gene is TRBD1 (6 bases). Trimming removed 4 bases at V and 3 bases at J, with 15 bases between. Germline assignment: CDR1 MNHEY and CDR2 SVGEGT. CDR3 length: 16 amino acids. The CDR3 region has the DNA TGTGCCAGCAGTTCGCTCCCGACAGGAGCTAATGAAAAACTGTTTTTT. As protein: CASSSLPTGANEKLFF.

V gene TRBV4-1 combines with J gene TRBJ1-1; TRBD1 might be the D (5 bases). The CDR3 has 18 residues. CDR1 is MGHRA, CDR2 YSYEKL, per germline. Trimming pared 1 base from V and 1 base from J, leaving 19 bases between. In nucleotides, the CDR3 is TGCGCCAGCAGCCAAGTGGGGCGGGGTTTAGGGAGGAACACTGAAGCTTTCTTT. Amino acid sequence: CASSQVGRGLGRNTEAFF.

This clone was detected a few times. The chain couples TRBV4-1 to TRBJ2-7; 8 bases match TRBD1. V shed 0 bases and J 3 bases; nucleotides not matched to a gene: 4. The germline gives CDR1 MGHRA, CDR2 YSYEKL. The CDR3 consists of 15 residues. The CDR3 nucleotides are TGCGCCAGCAGCCAAGATACAGGGGGAATCTACGAGCAGTACTTC. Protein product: CASSQDTGGIYEQYF.

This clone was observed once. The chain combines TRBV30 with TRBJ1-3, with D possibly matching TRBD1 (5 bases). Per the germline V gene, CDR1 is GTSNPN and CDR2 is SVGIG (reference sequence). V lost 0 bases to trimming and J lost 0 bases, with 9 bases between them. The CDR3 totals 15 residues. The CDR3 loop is CAWSVEGHSGNTIYF. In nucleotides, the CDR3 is TGTGCCTGGAGTGTAGAGGGGCACTCTGGAAACACCATATATTTT.

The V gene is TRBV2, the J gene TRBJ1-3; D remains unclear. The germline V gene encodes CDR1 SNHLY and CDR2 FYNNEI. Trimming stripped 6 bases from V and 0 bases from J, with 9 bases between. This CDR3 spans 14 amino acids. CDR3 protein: CASRRGSSGNTIYF. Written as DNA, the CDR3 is TGTGCCAGCAGGAGAGGGTCCTCTGGAAACACCATATATTTT.

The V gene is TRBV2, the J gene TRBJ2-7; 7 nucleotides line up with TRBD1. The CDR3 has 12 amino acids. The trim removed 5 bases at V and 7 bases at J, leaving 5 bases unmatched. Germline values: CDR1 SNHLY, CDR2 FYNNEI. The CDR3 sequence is CASSRQGREQYF. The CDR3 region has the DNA TGTGCCAGCAGTAGACAGGGTCGGGAGCAGTACTTC.

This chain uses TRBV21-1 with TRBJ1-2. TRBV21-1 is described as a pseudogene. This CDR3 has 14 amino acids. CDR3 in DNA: TGTGCCAGCAGCAAGGGTCGGTGTAACTATGGCTACACCTTC. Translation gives CASSKGRCNYGYTF.

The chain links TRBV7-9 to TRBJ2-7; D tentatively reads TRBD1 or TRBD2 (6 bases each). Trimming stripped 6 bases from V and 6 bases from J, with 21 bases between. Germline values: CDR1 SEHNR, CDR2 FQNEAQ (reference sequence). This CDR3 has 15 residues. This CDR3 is CASRQRELGGGEQYF. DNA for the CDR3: TGTGCCAGCAGGCAGAGAGAACTAGGGGGAGGCGAGCAGTACTTC.